One T cell receptor (beta chain) is described in this entry. Its antigen is as yet unknown. Trimming took off 5 bases at V and 0 bases at J, with 7 bases between the two ends. This CDR3 is 13 amino acids long. The germline V gene has CDR1 MNHEY and CDR2 SMNVEV (reference sequence). These data belong to a study of OX40 agonist ivuxolimab in advanced cancers. Study-wide context: Of mixed ages from about 20 to 90 and averaging approximately 60 years, the group was roughly 85% male. Three patients got partial responses; one had hepatocellular carcinoma and two had cutaneous melanoma. General observations from the study: More expanded clones were seen, on average, in CD8+ T cells than in CD4+. Expanded peripheral T cells had an undetermined antigen specificity.

The protocol was immunoSEQ multiplex PCR, while the TCRdb copy is restricted to in-frame clones and leaves out a portion. The sample includes 82,000 or so clones, 90% to 95% of them seen just once. The clonotype was recovered from an adult with an advanced solid tumor such as melanoma, head and neck, liver or kidney cancer. The sequencing used CD4+ or CD8+ T cells sorted from blood, collected in a trial of the OX40 agonist ivuxolimab. The gene calls are TRBV27 and TRBJ1-1; no definite D call. This CDR3 reads CASSNLLNTEAFF. The CDR3 DNA follows: TGTGCCAGCAGTAACCTCTTGAACACTGAAGCTTTCTTT.